The 14 T cell receptor beta chains reported below all come from one sample, sequenced in a study of early T cells in non-severe SARS-CoV-2 infection. TCRdb re-called the 5' RACE reads through MiXCR, storing one row per CDR3 protein. The sample holds 50,000 to 85,000 distinct CDR3 sequences, approximately 9% seen once. Sequenced: whole blood. The receptors shown here come from an adult who was a healthcare worker with PCR-confirmed SARS-CoV-2 infection or an uninfected control (not recorded which).

This clonotype was detected many times. The rearrangement links TRBV19 to TRBJ1-1; 7 bases align to TRBD1. Germline CDR1 reads LNHDA; CDR2 reads SQIVND (reference sequence). Trimming at V came to 6 bases and at J to 3 bases, leaving 4 bases not matched to a gene. The CDR3 totals 13 residues. The CDR3 coding sequence is TGTGCCAGTAGCTGGACAGGCGACACTGAAGCTTTCTTT. The encoded protein is CASSWTGDTEAFF.

The rearrangement joins TRBV6-6 to TRBJ2-7; 7 bases agree with TRBD2. V lost 0 bases, J lost 4 bases, and 9 bases stayed unmatched. The germline V gene encodes CDR1 MNHNY and CDR2 SVGAGI (reference sequence). This CDR3 has 16 amino acids. Written as DNA, the CDR3 is TGTGCCAGCAGTTACTCGCCCCGGGCTAGCGGATACGAGCAGTACTTC. This codes for CASSYSPRASGYEQYF.

This clonotype was detected a few times. The chain employs TRBV10-3 and TRBJ2-1; D unclear. Germline values: CDR1 ENHRY, CDR2 SYGVKD. The CDR3 is 15 residues long. Trimming stripped 3 bases from V and 7 bases from J, with 16 bases between. This CDR3 reads CAISDEVTIGNEQFF. DNA of the CDR3: TGTGCCATCAGTGATGAGGTCACTATCGGGAATGAGCAGTTCTTC.

Only a few counts were recorded for this clonotype. The chain recombines TRBV20-1 with TRBJ1-3; no reliable D call. V lost 4 bases and J 2 bases, leaving 6 bases between the germline ends. The CDR3 loop spans 12 amino acids. The V gene's germline CDR1 is DFQATT and CDR2 SNEGSKA (reference sequence). The CDR3 is CSATETGNTIYF. For the CDR3, the DNA is TGCAGTGCTACCGAGACTGGAAACACCATATATTTT.

This clonotype turned up a few times. The chain carries TRBV5-8 and TRBJ2-1, with D hard to call. CDR3 length: 16 amino acids. V was cut by 4 bases and J by 2 bases, with 16 bases left in between. Germline CDR1 is SGHTS and CDR2 is YDEGEE. The CDR3 is CASSELVTLTYNEQFF. As DNA, the CDR3 is TGTGCCAGCAGCGAGCTAGTAACGCTCACCTACAATGAGCAGTTCTTC.

This clonotype occurred a few times. The chain has TRBV10-3 and TRBJ2-1; 10 positions agree with TRBD1. Germline trimming cut 10 bases from V and 7 bases from J; bases unmatched to any gene: 7. The CDR3 is made up of 13 amino acids. Looked up from germline, CDR1 is ENHRY and CDR2 is SYGVKD. CDR3 in DNA: TGTGCCACCGGGACAGGGGCCCTTAATGAGCAGTTCTTC. This gives the protein CATGTGALNEQFF.

This clonotype was recorded many times. The V gene is TRBV7-3, the J gene TRBJ2-6, with D possibly TRBD1 on 6 matching bases. The CDR3 loop spans 16 amino acids. Looked up from germline, CDR1 is SGHTA and CDR2 is FQGTGA. Trimming cost V 2 bases and J 1 base, with 9 bases left between them. The CDR3 is CASSLGGASGANVLTF. The DNA of the CDR3 is TGTGCCAGCAGCTTAGGGGGCGCGTCTGGGGCCAACGTCCTGACTTTC.

This clonotype was seen at least ten times. The chain joins TRBV5-6 to TRBJ1-5; tentatively, D is TRBD1 (5 bases). CDR1 SGHDT and CDR2 YYEEEE come from the germline V gene. The CDR3 extends over 15 amino acids. V was pared by 2 bases and J by 6 bases, with 15 bases between. The CDR3 DNA follows: TGTGCCAGCAGCTTAGGACAACGGAGGCGTCAGCCCCAGCATTTT. This codes for CASSLGQRRRQPQHF.

This clonotype was seen only a few times. This chain connects TRBV7-2 to TRBJ2-1; D not certain. Germline-derived CDR1 and CDR2 are SGHTA and FQGNSA. V lost 4 bases and J 14 bases, leaving 18 bases between the germline ends. The CDR3 runs 13 residues. In DNA form, the CDR3 reads TGTGCCAGCAGCTCAAGCTATAGTGCTTTCAAGTTCTTC. Protein: CASSSSYSAFKFF. Complete variable domain (other parts from reference TRBV7-2 and TRBJ2-1): GAGVSQSPSNKVTEKGKDVELRCDPISGHTALYWYRQSLGQGLEFLIYFQGNSAPDKSGLPSDRFSAERTGGSVSTLTIQRTQQEDSAVYLCASSSSYSAFKFFGPGTRLTVL.

A few counts support this clonotype. The chain is built from TRBV30 and TRBJ1-5; 8 nucleotides match TRBD1. The CDR3 extends over 15 amino acids. Losses at the gene ends were 2 bases for V and 1 base for J; bases not matched to a gene: 4. Germline CDR1 GTSNPN, CDR2 SVGIG (reference sequence). CDR3 protein: CAWSPDRESNQPQHF. CDR3 nucleotide sequence: TGTGCCTGGAGTCCGGACAGGGAAAGCAATCAGCCCCAGCATTTT.

This clonotype was observed a handful of times. This rearrangement joins TRBV28 to TRBJ1-6, with D unresolved. V dropped 7 bases and J dropped 9 bases, with 16 bases sitting between them. CDR3 size: 14 residues. Germline CDR1 is MDHEN and CDR2 is SYDVKM. The chain's CDR3 is CASTTGSRGSPLHF. In DNA form, the CDR3 reads TGTGCCAGCACCACCGGGTCTCGGGGTTCACCCCTCCACTTT.

The chain has TRBV12-3 or TRBV12-4 and TRBJ2-3; 8 positions agree with TRBD1. Losses at the gene ends were 5 bases for V and 5 bases for J; bases not matched to a gene: 15. This CDR3 has 17 residues. The CDR3 spells CASSPHRDRSIRDTQYF. The CDR3 DNA follows: TGTGCCAGCAGTCCCCACCGGGACAGGTCCATTAGAGATACGCAGTATTTT.

This chain connects TRBV6-2 or TRBV6-3 to TRBJ2-5, with D possibly called TRBD1 or TRBD2 (5 bases each). V dropped 6 bases and J dropped 9 bases, with 17 bases sitting between them. This CDR3 is built from 13 residues. Per the germline V gene, CDR1 is MNHEY and CDR2 is SVGEGT. CDR3 in amino acids: CASRREFGRAQYF. CDR3 sequence (DNA): TGTGCCAGCAGACGGGAATTTGGCAGGGCCCAGTACTTC.

This clonotype appeared many times. This chain uses TRBV9 with TRBJ2-3; 13 bases line up with TRBD2. Germline V lookup: CDR1 SGDLS, CDR2 YYNGEE. Trimming cost V 0 bases and J 5 bases; bases outside gene matches: 6. CDR3 length: 17 residues. In DNA, the CDR3 is TGTGCCAGCAGCGTAGAAGGACTAGCGGGAGTTGGAGATACGCAGTATTTT. This encodes CASSVEGLAGVGDTQYF. The whole variable domain, remainder taken from reference TRBV9 and TRBJ2-3, is DSGVTQTPKHLITATGQRVTLRCSPRSGDLSVYWYQQSLDQGLQFLIQYYNGEERAKGNILERFSAQQFPDLHSELNLSSLELGDSALYFCASSVEGLAGVGDTQYFGPGTRLTVL.